These 32 T cell receptor beta chains were sequenced from one sample in a study of T-cell memory formation after mild COVID-19. TCRdb recomputed calls from the 5' RACE reads with MiXCR, one row per CDR3 protein. The table records 550,000 to 650,000 distinct CDR3 sequences, roughly 17% of them present only once. Input material: PBMCs or a T cell subset sorted from them (not recorded which). Every receptor here comes from an adult woman who had mild COVID-19 (a few samples of this study predate the infection). Cell type and time point are not known.

This clonotype was counted many times. The genes are TRBV12-3 or TRBV12-4 and TRBJ2-7, with 7 positions matching TRBD2. V lost 1 base to trimming and J lost 2 bases; unmatched junction nucleotides: 5. This CDR3 is built from 15 residues. CDR3 residues: CASSLGLAPTYEQYF. The CDR3 DNA sequence: TGTGCCAGCAGTTTAGGACTAGCTCCGACCTACGAGCAGTACTTC.

This clonotype was seen a handful of times. The chain links TRBV12-3 or TRBV12-4 to TRBJ1-1, with a tentative D call TRBD1 (5 bases). The CDR3 loop spans 15 amino acids. V dropped 4 bases and J dropped 3 bases, with 15 bases sitting between them. The CDR3 DNA sequence: TGTGCCAGCAGTTCGGGACTTGGGGGGGACACTGAAGCTTTCTTT. It encodes CASSSGLGGDTEAFF.

This clonotype has just a few counts. V usage is TRBV5-1 and J usage is TRBJ2-3, with 7 bases lining up with TRBD2. In germline, CDR1 is SGHRS, CDR2 YFSETQ. The CDR3 consists of 17 residues. V was clipped by 0 bases and J by 6 bases; unmatched bases: 13. The CDR3 is CASSLDVQRGPGDTQYF. DNA for the CDR3: TGCGCCAGCAGCTTGGATGTCCAGCGGGGCCCCGGGGATACGCAGTATTTT.

The V call is TRBV5-1, the J call TRBJ1-2, with TRBD1 identical over 9 bases. J gave up 1 base and V 0 bases, and 7 bases lay outside the gene matches. Germline V lookup: CDR1 SGHRS, CDR2 YFSETQ. The CDR3 has 17 amino acids. This CDR3 reads CASSLARRQGGNYGYTF. CDR3 DNA sequence: TGCGCCAGCAGCTTGGCCCGGCGACAGGGGGGTAACTATGGCTACACCTTC.

This rearrangement joins TRBV20-1 to TRBJ1-1; D remains unclear. Deletions cut 1 base from V and 0 bases from J, with 6 bases between. CDR1 is DFQATT and CDR2 is SNEGSKA in the germline V gene (reference sequence). The CDR3 sequence is 13 residues long. Here the CDR3 reads CSARVELNTEAFF. The CDR3, as DNA: TGCAGTGCTAGAGTAGAGTTGAACACTGAAGCTTTCTTT.

A few counts support this clonotype. V is TRBV4-2 and J is TRBJ2-7, with 14 bases fitting TRBD2. The CDR3 runs to 16 residues. Losses at the gene ends were 5 bases for V and 3 bases for J; bases not matched to a gene: 6. The germline gives CDR1 LGHNA, CDR2 YNFKEQ. CDR3 nucleotides: TGTGCCAGCAGCACCCCCGGGACTAGCGGGAGCTACGAGCAGTACTTC. This translates into CASSTPGTSGSYEQYF.

This clonotype has only a few counts. The chain employs TRBV20-1 and TRBJ2-7; 14 bases are shared with TRBD2. V shed 3 bases, J shed 2 bases, and the junction held 0 bases outside the gene matches. The CDR3 contains 14 residues. Germline V gene lookup returns CDR1 DFQATT and CDR2 SNEGSKA (reference sequence). The CDR3 DNA follows: TGCAGTGCTAGGGGACTAGCGGGAGCCTACGAGCAGTACTTC. Translation: CSARGLAGAYEQYF.

This clonotype has more than one count but fewer than ten. This chain joins TRBV20-1 and TRBJ2-1; D may be TRBD2 (7 bases). The CDR3 has 14 amino acids. With 6 bases removed from V and 3 bases from J, the gap between germline ends came to 15 bases. Germline V CDR1 and CDR2: DFQATT, SNEGSKA (reference sequence). The chain's CDR3 is CSALGRGHYNEQFF. The CDR3 DNA reads TGCAGTGCCCTTGGGAGGGGACACTACAATGAGCAGTTCTTC.

This clonotype was recorded a few times. V usage is TRBV5-1 and J usage is TRBJ1-3; maybe TRBD1 (5 bases). Germline-derived CDR1 and CDR2 are SGHRS and YFSETQ. V was shortened by 0 bases and J by 0 bases, with 10 bases between the two germline ends. This CDR3 comprises 16 residues. CDR3: CASSLAAGTSGNTIYF. The CDR3 DNA is TGCGCCAGCAGCTTGGCCGCGGGGACCTCTGGAAACACCATATATTTT.

CDR3 sequence reads: CASGLNRVGNTEAFF. The CDR3 DNA sequence: TGTGCTAGTGGTTTAAACAGGGTAGGGAACACTGAAGCTTTCTTT. The chain recombines TRBV12-5 with TRBJ1-1, with D tentatively TRBD1 (6 bases). Trimming left V 3 bases short and J 1 base short, with 12 bases between. Germline CDR1 is LGHNT and CDR2 is FRNRAP. The CDR3 spans 15 residues.

This clonotype was counted a few times. The V gene is TRBV7-8, the J gene TRBJ2-7; D not certain. Between the trimmed V and J ends, which lost 1 base and 9 bases, there was a span of 13 bases. This CDR3 is 13 amino acids long. CDR1 is SGHVS and CDR2 is FQNEAQ in the germline V gene. The CDR3 spells CASSLGPSGGQYF. Written as DNA, the CDR3 is TGTGCCAGCAGCTTAGGGCCCTCGGGTGGGCAGTACTTC.

The chain uses TRBV7-6 and TRBJ2-3; D is tentatively TRBD1 or TRBD2 (5 bases each). Trimming shortened V by 4 bases and J by 2 bases, and 10 bases separated the two germline ends. Germline V lookup: CDR1 SGHVS, CDR2 FNYEAQ. The CDR3 covers 14 residues. CDR3 sequence: CASSYGGNTDTQYF. The CDR3 DNA is TGTGCCAGCAGCTATGGGGGAAACACAGATACGCAGTATTTT. Full variable domain (remainder filled in from reference TRBV7-6 and TRBJ2-3): GAGVSQSPRYKVTKRGQDVALRCDPISGHVSLYWYRQALGQGPEFLTYFNYEAQQDKSGLPNDRFSAERPEGSISTLTIQRTEQRDSAMYRCASSYGGNTDTQYFGPGTRLTVL.

There are a few counts of this clonotype. The chain links TRBV5-1 to TRBJ2-5, with D perhaps assigned TRBD1 or TRBD2 (5 bases each). V gave up 2 bases and J gave up 9 bases, with 17 bases separating them. The germline V gene has CDR1 SGHRS and CDR2 YFSETQ. This CDR3 spans 14 amino acids. The DNA of the CDR3 is TGCGCCAGCAGCTTAAGGGACCCCGCGATAGCCCAGTACTTC. Its protein is CASSLRDPAIAQYF.

This clonotype was recorded a few times. The CDR3 DNA is TGTGCCAGCAGTGAAAGGGGGCCCTATAATTCACCCCTCCACTTT. Its protein is CASSERGPYNSPLHF. The chain uses TRBV6-1 and TRBJ1-6, with 7 nucleotides matching TRBD1. Germline V gene sequence: CDR1 MNHNS, CDR2 SASEGT. The CDR3 runs 15 residues. V shed 2 bases and J 2 bases; nucleotides not matched to a gene: 0.

This chain joins TRBV3-1 and TRBJ2-1, with D tentatively TRBD1 (5 bases). The V end was cut by 1 base, the J end by 0 bases, with 10 bases between. The CDR3 loop spans 16 amino acids. Germline V gene sequence: CDR1 LGHDT, CDR2 YNNKEL (reference sequence). CDR3 in DNA: TGTGCCAGCAGCCAAGGGTGGGGCTTCTCCTACAATGAGCAGTTCTTC. Translation gives CASSQGWGFSYNEQFF.

This clonotype was seen a few times. The chain joins TRBV12-3 or TRBV12-4 to TRBJ2-3, with a tentative D call TRBD2 (6 bases). The CDR3 spans 13 residues. Trimming stripped 7 bases from V and 5 bases from J, with 13 bases between. CDR3 residues: CASIRDLGDTQYF. CDR3 in DNA: TGTGCCAGCATCCGGGACTTGGGAGATACGCAGTATTTT.

The V and J genes are TRBV6-2 or TRBV6-3 and TRBJ2-2, with D tentatively TRBD2 (6 bases). V dropped 0 bases and J dropped 6 bases, with 14 bases sitting between them. The CDR3 spans 16 residues. From germline, CDR1 is MNHEY and CDR2 SVGEGT. CDR3 nucleotides: TGTGCCAGCAGTTACTCCCCCGGCGGGATCCCCGGGGAGCTGTTTTTT. This translates into CASSYSPGGIPGELFF.

The chain joins TRBV6-6 to TRBJ2-1; TRBD2 matches 11 bases. The CDR3 runs 16 residues. V shed 5 bases, J shed 4 bases, and the junction held 7 bases outside the gene matches. Germline V gives CDR1 MNHNY, CDR2 SVGAGI (reference sequence). For the CDR3, the DNA is TGTGCCAGCAGTGCCGAGACTAGCGGGACTTACAATGAGCAGTTCTTC. Translated: CASSAETSGTYNEQFF.

This chain links TRBV19 with TRBJ1-3; D gene ambiguous. The CDR3 has 17 amino acids. Germline values: CDR1 LNHDA, CDR2 SQIVND (reference sequence). The V end was cut by 3 bases, the J end by 0 bases, with 15 bases between. The CDR3 is CASSISAVPSSGNTIYF. CDR3 DNA: TGTGCCAGTAGTATTAGCGCGGTGCCTTCCTCTGGAAACACCATATATTTT.

There are a few counts of this clonotype. The rearrangement links TRBV3-1 to TRBJ2-5; 12 bases agree with TRBD1. In germline, CDR1 is LGHDT, CDR2 YNNKEL (reference sequence). The CDR3 has 16 residues. The ends lost 1 base at V and 5 bases at J; junction bases unmatched: 5. CDR3 sequence: CASSQGLGTGGETQYF. The CDR3 nucleotides are TGTGCCAGCAGCCAAGGACTCGGGACAGGGGGCGAGACCCAGTACTTC.

This clonotype was found a few times. The chain carries TRBV7-6 and TRBJ2-1, with TRBD1 identical over 10 bases. The V segment lost 5 bases and the J segment 3 bases; nucleotides outside the gene matches: 13. This CDR3 comprises 18 residues. Germline V gives CDR1 SGHVS, CDR2 FNYEAQ. CDR3 sequence reads: CASSPIWTGTGDYNEQFF. CDR3 coding DNA: TGTGCCAGCAGCCCCATATGGACCGGGACAGGGGACTACAATGAGCAGTTCTTC.

The rearrangement links TRBV6-6 to TRBJ1-3; D not certain. This CDR3 contains 16 residues. Trimming pared 6 bases from V and 0 bases from J, leaving 15 bases between. Germline V gene data show CDR1 as MNHNY and CDR2 as SVGAGI (reference sequence). The CDR3: CASSGGRPPSGNTIYF. In DNA form, the CDR3 reads TGTGCCAGCAGCGGAGGCAGACCCCCCTCTGGAAACACCATATATTTT.

The chain couples TRBV7-9 to TRBJ2-7, with TRBD1 matching 9 bases. CDR1 SEHNR and CDR2 FQNEAQ come from the germline V gene (reference sequence). The V and J ends lost 3 bases and 1 base, in that order; junction bases with no gene match: 7. The CDR3 loop spans 16 amino acids. The CDR3 loop reads CASSFGLTGGSYEQYF. CDR3 bases: TGTGCCAGCAGCTTCGGCCTGACAGGGGGATCCTACGAGCAGTACTTC.

In its sample, this clonotype was seen many times. The chain's CDR3 is CASRLQGPYTDTQYF. The CDR3 DNA is TGTGCCAGCAGATTACAGGGACCGTACACAGATACGCAGTATTTT. The chain employs TRBV7-8 and TRBJ2-3; D is perhaps TRBD1 (6 bases). The CDR3 runs to 15 residues. V lost 6 bases and J lost 2, with 15 bases in between. CDR1 SGHVS and CDR2 FQNEAQ come from the germline V gene.

This CDR3 is CASSKFRQGRDYEQYF. The CDR3 nucleotides read TGTGCCAGCAGCAAATTTCGACAGGGACGGGACTACGAGCAGTACTTC. V gene TRBV7-9 combines with J gene TRBJ2-7, with 7 bases identical to TRBD1. V lost 5 bases and J lost 3; bases outside the gene matches: 13. The CDR3 is made up of 16 amino acids. Germline CDR1 and CDR2: SEHNR and FQNEAQ (reference sequence).

Many counts were recorded for this clonotype. This chain uses TRBV5-8 with TRBJ1-5; maybe TRBD1 (5 bases). V lost 3 bases and J 8 bases, leaving 15 bases between the germline ends. The length of the CDR3 is 14 residues. The germline V gene has CDR1 SGHTS and CDR2 YDEGEE. The CDR3: CASSSKTATKPQHF. CDR3 bases: TGTGCCAGCAGCTCAAAGACAGCGACCAAGCCCCAGCATTTT.

This clonotype appeared many times. The chain combines TRBV7-6 with TRBJ2-2; D perhaps matches TRBD1 (5 bases). The CDR3 loop spans 13 amino acids. With 4 bases removed from V and 6 bases from J, the gap between germline ends came to 9 bases. Germline CDR1 reads SGHVS; CDR2 reads FNYEAQ. The CDR3 here is CASSSQGSGELFF. CDR3 sequence (DNA): TGTGCCAGCAGCTCGCAGGGATCCGGGGAGCTGTTTTTT.

Only a few counts were recorded for this clonotype. V and J are TRBV6-2 or TRBV6-3 and TRBJ2-7; tentatively, D is TRBD1 (5 bases). Trimming shortened V by 6 bases and J by 2 bases, and 11 bases separated the two germline ends. Germline CDR1 reads MNHEY; CDR2 reads SVGEGT. This CDR3 spans 13 amino acids. The CDR3 spells CASSSSDTYEQYF. DNA of the CDR3: TGTGCCAGCAGCTCGTCGGACACCTACGAGCAGTACTTC.

This clonotype was seen a few times. V and J are TRBV7-6 and TRBJ2-3, with D possibly TRBD1 on 5 matching bases. CDR1 and CDR2 (germline): SGHVS, FNYEAQ. This CDR3 has 16 residues. V lost 1 base and J lost 0, with 11 bases in between. This CDR3 is CASSLDVTASTDTQYF. The DNA of the CDR3 is TGTGCCAGCAGCTTAGACGTGACAGCAAGCACAGATACGCAGTATTTT.

The chain joins TRBV20-1 to TRBJ2-1; the D gene could be TRBD1 or TRBD2 (7 bases each). Germline CDR1 is DFQATT and CDR2 is SNEGSKA (reference sequence). Trimming removed 5 bases from V and 5 bases from J, with 22 bases in between. This CDR3 comprises 16 residues. This chain's CDR3 is CSAGRTRGGPHNEQFF. The CDR3, as DNA: TGCAGTGCTGGCAGGACCAGGGGGGGACCCCACAATGAGCAGTTCTTC.

This clonotype appeared many times. The CDR3 is CSARVERGHAFF. The CDR3 coding sequence is TGCAGTGCTAGAGTCGAAAGGGGGCACGCTTTCTTT. This chain connects TRBV20-1 to TRBJ1-1, with TRBD1 matching 7 bases. Germline assignment: CDR1 DFQATT and CDR2 SNEGSKA (reference sequence). V gave up 1 base and J gave up 11 bases; unmatched junction bases: 7. CDR3 length: 12 residues.

Written as DNA, the CDR3 is TGCGCCAGCAGCTTGGGGGCCGAAGGATCCAAAAACATTCAGTACTTC. Amino acids: CASSLGAEGSKNIQYF. V usage is TRBV5-1 and J usage is TRBJ2-4; no firm D call. CDR1 is SGHRS, CDR2 YFSETQ, per germline. With 0 bases removed from V and 2 bases from J, the gap between germline ends came to 12 bases. The CDR3 contains 16 residues.